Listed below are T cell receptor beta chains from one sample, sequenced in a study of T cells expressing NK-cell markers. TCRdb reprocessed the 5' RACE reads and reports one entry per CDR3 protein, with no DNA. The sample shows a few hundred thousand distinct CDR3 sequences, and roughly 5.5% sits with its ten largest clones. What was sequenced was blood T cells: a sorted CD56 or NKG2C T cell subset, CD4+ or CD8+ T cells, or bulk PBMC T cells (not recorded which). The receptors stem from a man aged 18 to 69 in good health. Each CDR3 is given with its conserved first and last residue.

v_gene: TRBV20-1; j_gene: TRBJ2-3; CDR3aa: CSARVPISATQYF
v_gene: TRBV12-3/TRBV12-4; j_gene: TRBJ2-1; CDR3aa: CASSFVRLYNEQFF
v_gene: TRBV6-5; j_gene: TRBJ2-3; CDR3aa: CASSARQATQYF
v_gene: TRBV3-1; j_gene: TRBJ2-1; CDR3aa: CASSRQAGNDEQFF
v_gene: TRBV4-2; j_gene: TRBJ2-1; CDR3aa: CASSQGQRGGFDEQFF
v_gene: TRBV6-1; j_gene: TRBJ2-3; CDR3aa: CACKRGHSTDTQYF
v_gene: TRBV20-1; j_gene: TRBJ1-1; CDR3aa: CSASYRGITEAFF
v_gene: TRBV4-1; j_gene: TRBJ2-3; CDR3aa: CASSQAGGGLDTQYF
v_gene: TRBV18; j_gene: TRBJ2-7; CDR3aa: CASSPGAALSYEQYF
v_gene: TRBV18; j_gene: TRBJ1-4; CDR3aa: CASRGDLNEKLFF
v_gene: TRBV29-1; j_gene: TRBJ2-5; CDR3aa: CSAVIGETQYF
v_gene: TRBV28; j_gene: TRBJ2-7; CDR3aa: CASSYSPIHRARYEQYF
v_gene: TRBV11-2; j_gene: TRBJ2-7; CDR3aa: CASSSLRDSYEQYF
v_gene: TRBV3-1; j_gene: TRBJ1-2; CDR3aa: CASSQDPPGGYGYTF
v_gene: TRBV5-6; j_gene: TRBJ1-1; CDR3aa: CASSLGQVRKAEAFF
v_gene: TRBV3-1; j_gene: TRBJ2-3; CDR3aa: CASSRKGQSTDTQYF